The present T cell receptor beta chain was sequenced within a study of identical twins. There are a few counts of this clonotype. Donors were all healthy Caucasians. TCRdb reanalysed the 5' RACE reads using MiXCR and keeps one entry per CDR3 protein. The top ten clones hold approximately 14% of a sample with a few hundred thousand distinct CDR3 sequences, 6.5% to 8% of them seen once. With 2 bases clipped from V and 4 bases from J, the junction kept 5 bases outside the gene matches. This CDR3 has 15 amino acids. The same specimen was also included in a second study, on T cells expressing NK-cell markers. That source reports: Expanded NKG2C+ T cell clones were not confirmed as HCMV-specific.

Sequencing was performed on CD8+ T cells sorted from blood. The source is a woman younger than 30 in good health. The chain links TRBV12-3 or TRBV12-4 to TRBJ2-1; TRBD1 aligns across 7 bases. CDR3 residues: CASSLTGAVYNEQFF. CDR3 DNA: TGTGCCAGCAGTTTAACAGGGGCCGTGTACAATGAGCAGTTCTTC.